This record looks at one T cell receptor (beta chain) sequence and its context. In TCRdb, the PCR reads were re-called with MiXCR into one record per CDR3 protein. The repertoire holds about 12,000 distinct CDR3 sequences, with about 56% as singletons. Localized lung adenocarcinoma, a non-small cell lung cancer, affected the donors. This entry belongs to a study of CD4 and CD8 cells across lung adenocarcinoma regions. V shed 5 bases and J 11 bases; nucleotides not matched to a gene: 20. This CDR3 is 17 amino acids long. The V gene's germline CDR1 is MNHNS and CDR2 SASEGT. J is TRBJ2-5 and V is TRBV6-1; 10 nucleotides align to TRBD2. The sample was CD8+ T cells from the margin of a lung tumor. The TCR was taken from a female donor with lung adenocarcinoma. The CD4 and CD8 labels of this study may be unreliable. CDR3: CASSTGSGGRDQNTQYF. In nucleotides, the CDR3 is TGTGCCAGCAGTACGGGTAGCGGGGGGCGTGACCAAAACACTCAGTACTTC.